Each of the 30 T cell receptor beta chains below was sequenced from the same sample in a study of T cell repertoires in cytomegalovirus infection. In TCRdb, the reads were re-called with MiXCR into one record per CDR3 protein. This sample has about 740,000 distinct CDR3 sequences, with roughly 36% found just once. Sequencing was carried out using PBMCs. The receptors originated from a human donor in good health (CMV status not recorded). Some clones in this sample may be carry-over from other donors' samples.

This chain uses TRBV24-1 with TRBJ1-1; D is unclear. The CDR3 has 11 amino acids. The germline gives CDR1 KGHDR, CDR2 SFDVKD. V lost 3 bases to trimming and J lost 6 bases, with 4 bases between them. The DNA for the CDR3 is TGTGCCACCAGTGATGAATCTGAAGCTTTCTTT. Protein product: CATSDESEAFF.

The genes are TRBV7-2 and TRBJ1-2, with a tentative D call TRBD1 (5 bases). Germline CDR1 is SGHTA and CDR2 is FQGNSA. CDR3 size: 16 residues. V was pared by 2 bases and J by 8 bases, with 21 bases between. Written as DNA, the CDR3 is TGTGCCAGCAGCTTAAGGCTAAGGGGCAATTATTTAGGCTACACCTTC. It encodes CASSLRLRGNYLGYTF. Combining the CDR3 with reference TRBV7-2 and TRBJ1-2 gives the whole variable domain GAGVSQSPSNKVTEKGKDVELRCDPISGHTALYWYRQSLGQGLEFLIYFQGNSAPDKSGLPSDRFSAERTGGSVSTLTIQRTQQEDSAVYLCASSLRLRGNYLGYTFGSGTRLTVV.

The V call is TRBV6-5, the J call TRBJ2-7; D is possibly TRBD1 (6 bases). V was shortened by 5 bases and J by 3 bases, with 17 bases between the two germline ends. This CDR3 region has 15 residues. The germline V gene has CDR1 MNHEY and CDR2 SVGAGI. The CDR3 region has the DNA TGTGCCAGCAGTCCTAGAGGACAGTACCTCTACGAGCAGTACTTC. This codes for CASSPRGQYLYEQYF.

This clonotype was recorded many times. The J gene is TRBJ2-4, the V gene TRBV7-2; 8 bases are a match to TRBD2. The CDR3 is 14 residues long. Trimming removed 8 bases from V and 6 bases from J; junction bases left unmatched: 9. CDR1 and CDR2 from the germline V gene are SGHTA and FQGNSA. CDR3 loop: CASLDGRGGNIQYF. The DNA of the CDR3 is TGTGCCAGCCTCGACGGGAGGGGGGGAAACATTCAGTACTTC.

This clonotype was observed many times. J is TRBJ1-2 and V is TRBV7-2, with D possibly matching TRBD1 (5 bases). The CDR3 consists of 15 residues. The V gene lost 4 bases and the J gene lost 0 bases, with 12 bases spanning the gap. CDR1 and CDR2 from the germline V gene are SGHTA and FQGNSA. Here the CDR3 reads CASSSHPTANYGYTF. The CDR3 DNA sequence: TGTGCCAGCAGCTCTCACCCGACAGCTAACTATGGCTACACCTTC.

This clonotype showed up just a few times. This sequence joins TRBV7-8 and TRBJ2-1, with TRBD2 identical over 11 bases. V gave up 8 bases and J gave up 7 bases; unmatched junction bases: 7. Germline CDR1 and CDR2: SGHVS and FQNEAQ. CDR3 length: 14 residues. The CDR3 spells CASLAGGVDNEQFF. CDR3 DNA: TGTGCCAGCCTAGCGGGAGGAGTGGATAATGAGCAGTTCTTC.

This clonotype has a handful of counts. The genes are TRBV6-1 and TRBJ2-6; D perhaps matches TRBD1 (6 bases). CDR3 length: 20 amino acids. With 0 bases removed from V and 0 bases from J, the gap between germline ends came to 18 bases. Germline values: CDR1 MNHNS, CDR2 SASEGT. Here the CDR3 reads CASSEAAGVTSYSGANVLTF. CDR3 in DNA: TGTGCCAGCAGTGAAGCGGCAGGGGTAACGTCCTACTCTGGGGCCAACGTCCTGACTTTC.

The rearrangement links TRBV20-1 to TRBJ1-1; maybe TRBD1 (6 bases). CDR3 size: 12 residues. CDR1 DFQATT and CDR2 SNEGSKA come from the germline V gene (reference sequence). The CDR3: CSPKGGYTEAFF. The CDR3 coding sequence is TGCAGCCCCAAAGGGGGTTACACTGAAGCTTTCTTT.

CDR3 protein: CSALDREKSYEQYF. CDR3 nucleotides: TGCAGTGCCTTAGACAGGGAGAAATCCTACGAGCAGTACTTC. The J gene is TRBJ2-7, the V gene TRBV20-1, with TRBD1 matching 7 bases. The CDR3 totals 14 residues. Trimming took 6 bases from V and 1 from J; bases not matched to a gene: 9. The germline V gene has CDR1 DFQATT and CDR2 SNEGSKA (reference sequence).

Only a few counts were recorded for this clonotype. This chain joins TRBV7-9 and TRBJ1-1, with 7 bases identical to TRBD1. After removal of 5 bases from V and 5 bases from J, the junction contained 8 bases not matched to a gene. The germline gives CDR1 SEHNR, CDR2 FQNEAQ (reference sequence). CDR3 length: 14 amino acids. Here the CDR3 reads CASSAFRGETEAFF. CDR3 in DNA: TGTGCCAGCAGCGCATTCAGGGGGGAGACTGAAGCTTTCTTT.

DNA of the CDR3: TGTGCCAGCAGTTTACAGTTATCCTACGAGCAGTACTTC. It specifies CASSLQLSYEQYF. The J gene is TRBJ2-7, the V gene TRBV12-3 or TRBV12-4; D is ambiguous. The CDR3 has 13 amino acids. With 2 bases removed from V and 1 base from J, the gap between germline ends came to 6 bases.

This clonotype was counted only a few times. CDR3 sequence reads: CASSLISQGGSPLHF. Written as DNA, the CDR3 is TGTGCCAGCAGCTTAATAAGTCAGGGTGGATCACCCCTCCACTTT. The genes are TRBV7-3 and TRBJ1-6, with D perhaps matching TRBD1 (5 bases). Germline V gene sequence: CDR1 SGHTA, CDR2 FQGTGA. The ends were cut back, 1 base at V and 10 bases at J, with 14 bases in the middle. CDR3 length: 15 residues.

The chain uses TRBV28 and TRBJ2-5; tentatively, D is TRBD1 or TRBD2 (6 bases each). CDR1 and CDR2 from the germline V gene are MDHEN and SYDVKM. Trimming took 5 bases from V and 2 from J, leaving 15 bases between them. The CDR3 has 15 amino acids. CDR3 sequence (DNA): TGTGCCAGCAGTGCCCCCAGAGGGGGGCAAGAGACCCAGTACTTC. This sequence encodes CASSAPRGGQETQYF.

V gene TRBV6-5 combines with J gene TRBJ2-2, with 8 bases fitting TRBD1. Trimming removed 4 bases from V and 6 bases from J; junction bases left unmatched: 4. This CDR3 is 14 amino acids long. Germline V gene lookup returns CDR1 MNHEY and CDR2 SVGAGI. The DNA of the CDR3 is TGTGCCAGCAGTTTCGGGACAGGCCCCGGGGAGCTGTTTTTT. It specifies CASSFGTGPGELFF.

The table lists this clonotype with a count of one. The rearrangement joins TRBV6-1 to TRBJ2-2; D ambiguous. Germline V gene lookup returns CDR1 MNHNS and CDR2 SASEGT. Trimming took off 2 bases at V and 0 bases at J, with 7 bases between the two ends. The CDR3 length is 15 residues. The CDR3 nucleotides are TGTGCCAGCAGTGAACGGTCCGCGAACACCGGGGAGCTGTTTTTT. Its translation: CASSERSANTGELFF.

The CDR3: CASSVGLRGTGELFF. CDR3 coding DNA: TGTGCCAGCAGTGTGGGGCTTCGTGGCACCGGGGAGCTGTTTTTT. V usage is TRBV12-3 or TRBV12-4 and J usage is TRBJ2-2, with a possible D match to TRBD1 (5 bases). Between the trimmed V and J ends, which lost 5 bases and 4 bases, there was a span of 14 bases. The length of the CDR3 is 15 residues.

This clonotype was seen more than once but under ten times. The CDR3 nucleotides read TGTGCCAGCGCAGGAGGAGGATTACCTAATCAGCCCCAGCATTTT. Translating gives CASAGGGLPNQPQHF. This chain joins TRBV28 and TRBJ1-5; no definite D call. V lost 8 bases and J 4 bases, leaving 18 bases between the germline ends. This CDR3 has 15 amino acids. Germline-derived CDR1 and CDR2 are MDHEN and SYDVKM. Full variable domain (remainder filled in from reference TRBV28 and TRBJ1-5): DVKVTQSSRYLVKRTGEKVFLECVQDMDHENMFWYRQDPGLGLRLIYFSYDVKMKEKGDIPEGYSVSREKKERFSLILESASTNQTSMYLCASAGGGLPNQPQHFGDGTRLSIL.

With regard to this clonotype: Being one base from a much bigger clone, this may be a read error. The chain links TRBV7-8 to TRBJ2-7; possibly TRBD1 for D (5 bases). The CDR3 has 16 residues. The germline CDR1 and CDR2 sequences are SGHVS and FQNEAQ. The V gene lost 6 bases and the J gene lost 3 bases, with 21 bases spanning the gap. CDR3 DNA: TGTGCCAGCAGTCCATCGACCAGGGTCGATCACTACGAGCAGTACTTC. As protein: CASSPSTRVDHYEQYF.

This clonotype was recorded once. The chain combines TRBV29-1 with TRBJ1-3; D gene unclear. The CDR3 consists of 12 residues. In germline, CDR1 is SQVTM, CDR2 ANQGSEA. V lost 7 bases and J lost 4, with 11 bases in between. The CDR3 nucleotides are TGCAGCGGCAGAGAGGAAGGAAACACCATATATTTT. Protein product: CSGREEGNTIYF.

The CDR3 nucleotides read TGTGCCAGCAGAGGAACGGGGGCCTACTCCTACGAGCAGTACTTC. Its translation is CASRGTGAYSYEQYF. J is TRBJ2-7 and V is TRBV6-5; perhaps D is TRBD1 or TRBD2 (6 bases each). Trimming pared 6 bases from V and 0 bases from J, leaving 15 bases between. Germline V gene data show CDR1 as MNHEY and CDR2 as SVGAGI. This CDR3 is 15 amino acids long.

This rearrangement joins TRBV6-8 to TRBJ1-1; the D is unclear. Germline V gene data show CDR1 as MNHGY and CDR2 as SAAAGT. The V end was cut by 2 bases, the J end by 3 bases, with 10 bases between. CDR3 size: 14 residues. DNA for the CDR3: TGTGCCAGCAGTTACGCGGCGGGATACACTGAAGCTTTCTTT. This gives the protein CASSYAAGYTEAFF.

This clonotype was seen just once. J is TRBJ2-3 and V is TRBV27, with 10 bases aligning to TRBD2. V shed 6 bases, J shed 5 bases, and the junction held 5 bases outside the gene matches. Germline assignment: CDR1 MNHEY and CDR2 SMNVEV (reference sequence). The CDR3 extends over 14 amino acids. The CDR3 nucleotides are TGTGCCAGCAGGATAGCGGGAGGTTTAGATACGCAGTATTTT. Amino acid sequence: CASRIAGGLDTQYF.

In its sample, this clonotype was seen a few times. This chain uses TRBV5-1 with TRBJ2-1; 8 bases align to TRBD1. The CDR3 is made up of 13 amino acids. Germline V gene data show CDR1 as SGHRS and CDR2 as YFSETQ. The ends lost 4 bases at V and 10 bases at J; junction bases unmatched: 7. The DNA for the CDR3 is TGCGCCAGCAGCGGGACAGGCCGACGGGAGCAGTTCTTC. Protein: CASSGTGRREQFF.

The V and J genes are TRBV10-3 and TRBJ2-1; tentative D call: TRBD2 (6 bases). The CDR3 has 12 amino acids. V was cut by 0 bases and J by 12 bases, with 9 bases left in between. The V gene's germline CDR1 is ENHRY and CDR2 SYGVKD. CDR3 region: CAISESLGGQFF. The CDR3 bases are TGTGCCATCAGTGAGTCTCTGGGGGGGCAGTTCTTC.

In its sample, this clonotype was seen a few times. The V call is TRBV11-2, the J call TRBJ1-1, with D unclear. Germline V gene data show CDR1 as SGHAT and CDR2 as FQNNGV. The V and J ends lost 2 bases and 7 bases respectively, with 17 bases between them. This CDR3 comprises 15 residues. The CDR3 sequence: CASSLMSGIFGEAFF. DNA of the CDR3: TGTGCCAGCAGCTTAATGTCGGGGATCTTTGGTGAAGCTTTCTTT.

For this clonotype: A much larger clone differs by one base, so this may be a read error. This chain connects TRBV7-2 to TRBJ2-7; a possible D gene is TRBD2 (5 bases). The CDR3 is made up of 13 amino acids. Trimming shortened V by 3 bases and J by 7 bases, and 13 bases separated the two germline ends. CDR1 is SGHTA, CDR2 FQGNSA, per germline. The CDR3 sequence: CASSFVPTSEQYF. The CDR3 DNA reads as TGTGCCAGCAGCTTCGTCCCAACTAGTGAGCAGTACTTC.

The V and J genes are TRBV11-3 and TRBJ1-1; TRBD1 matches 7 bases. The length of the CDR3 is 15 residues. Germline-derived CDR1 and CDR2 are SGHNT and YENEEA. The junction had 8 bases not matched to a gene; V was cut back by 4 bases and J by 3 bases. CDR3 coding DNA: TGTGCCAGCAGCTCTGACAGGGAGGGGGACACTGAAGCTTTCTTT. Residues: CASSSDREGDTEAFF.

The chain combines TRBV20-1 with TRBJ1-6; 9 bases are shared with TRBD1. The CDR3 has 14 amino acids. CDR1 and CDR2 (germline): DFQATT, SNEGSKA (reference sequence). J gave up 9 bases and V 5 bases, and 8 bases lay outside the gene matches. The DNA for the CDR3 is TGCAGTGCTGGCGAGGGACAGGGTTTTTCACCCCTCCACTTT. Its protein product is CSAGEGQGFSPLHF.

Details on this clonotype: A junction boundary mismatches the germline segment, possibly from a read error. The chain employs TRBV5-4 and TRBJ2-1, with D possibly being TRBD1 or TRBD2 (5 bases each). Germline assignment: CDR1 SGHNT and CDR2 YYREEE (reference sequence). This CDR3 has 13 residues. CDR3 sequence reads: CASSSEAGGEQCF. The CDR3 nucleotides read TGTGCCAGCAGCTCGGAGGCTGGGGGTGAGCAGTGCTTC.

This chain uses TRBV6-1 with TRBJ1-5; D remains ambiguous. Germline V gives CDR1 MNHNS, CDR2 SASEGT. The CDR3 sequence is 15 residues long. V lost 6 bases and J 5 bases, leaving 17 bases between the germline ends. The CDR3 DNA sequence: TGTGCCAGCAGCGCGTCCATGGACCGGGATCAGCCCCAGCATTTT. This codes for CASSASMDRDQPQHF.